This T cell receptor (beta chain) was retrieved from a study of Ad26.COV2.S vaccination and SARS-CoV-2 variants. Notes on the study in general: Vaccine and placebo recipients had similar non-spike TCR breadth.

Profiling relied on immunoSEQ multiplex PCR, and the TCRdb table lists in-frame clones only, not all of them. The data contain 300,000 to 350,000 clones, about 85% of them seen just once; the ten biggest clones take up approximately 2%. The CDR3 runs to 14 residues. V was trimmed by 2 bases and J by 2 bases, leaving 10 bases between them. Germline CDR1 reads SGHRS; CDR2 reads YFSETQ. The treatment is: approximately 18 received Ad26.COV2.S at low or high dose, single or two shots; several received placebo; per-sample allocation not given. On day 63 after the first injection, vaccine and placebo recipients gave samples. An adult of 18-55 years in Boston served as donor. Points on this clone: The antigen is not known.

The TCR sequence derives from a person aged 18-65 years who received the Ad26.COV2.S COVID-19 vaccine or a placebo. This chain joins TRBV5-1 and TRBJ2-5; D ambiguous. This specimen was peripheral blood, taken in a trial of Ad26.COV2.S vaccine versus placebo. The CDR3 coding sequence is TGCGCCAGCAGCTTAAGGCACAGACAAGAGACCCAGTACTTC. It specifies CASSLRHRQETQYF.